This T cell receptor beta chain appears in the sequencing data of a study of circulating CD8 cells and anti-PD-1 response in melanoma. Study-wide results and caveats: Previously treated and treatment-naive patients were pooled together. PD-1 and DPOS subsets showed similar, higher clonality than DNEG.

The QIAseq Immune Repertoire TCR panel built the libraries from about 16 ng of total RNA. TCRdb called the reads again in MiXCR, with one record for every CDR3 protein. Here the sample spans over 400 distinct CDR3 sequences, roughly 5.2% being singletons. The sample holds a few counts of this clonotype. Its antigen is as yet unknown. Four subsets defined by PD-1 and/or TIGIT were sorted from live CD3+CD8+TCRalphabeta+ cells. This CDR3 is 13 amino acids long. V lost 5 bases and J 0 bases, leaving 6 bases between the germline ends. Germline V CDR1 and CDR2: KGHDR, SFDVKD. The clonotype comes from a human donor with melanoma. Specimen: CD8+ T cells from PBMCs, collected at baseline or after one month of anti-PD-1 therapy (not recorded which). The chain has TRBV24-1 and TRBJ2-5; no firm D call. DNA of the CDR3: TGTGCCACCAGTGGCCCGAACCAAGAGACCCAGTACTTC. Residues: CATSGPNQETQYF.